A selection of T cell receptor beta chains follows, all from one sample in a study of shared clonotypes between healthy human individuals. Repertoires were generated with immunoSEQ multiplex PCR, while TCRdb's copy carries only in-frame clones and drops some. The table lists fewer than 1 million clones, 95% to 97% of them singletons. Sample: naive CD8+ T cells sorted from blood. These TCRs come from a man aged 25-40 years in good health. Both conserved end residues are part of each CDR3. Fields, in order: D gene, V gene, J gene, clone size, CDR3 protein, CDR3 DNA. A D gene is named only where the DNA matches it firmly. A clone size is listed for some rows: how often the clone was seen (once, few, many), or a class if it is expanded.

D gene: NA; V gene: TRBV27; J gene: TRBJ1-5; clone size: NA; CDR3 protein: CASSLWSNSNQPQHF; CDR3 DNA: TGTGCCAGCAGTTTGTGGAGTAATAGCAATCAGCCCCAGCATTTT
D gene: TRBD2; V gene: TRBV7-9; J gene: TRBJ2-3; clone size: NA; CDR3 protein: CASSLLAEGTDTQYF; CDR3 DNA: TGTGCCAGCAGCCTACTAGCGGAAGGGACAGATACGCAGTATTTT
D gene: NA; V gene: TRBV6-5; J gene: TRBJ1-5; clone size: once; CDR3 protein: CASSHQGGQPQHF; CDR3 DNA: TGTGCCAGCAGTCACCAGGGCGGGCAGCCCCAGCATTTT
D gene: NA; V gene: TRBV6-6; J gene: TRBJ1-5; clone size: NA; CDR3 protein: CASLSSLGPDQPQHF; CDR3 DNA: TGTGCCAGCCTCTCATCTCTAGGTCCCGATCAGCCCCAGCATTTT
D gene: TRBD2; V gene: TRBV14; J gene: TRBJ2-3; clone size: NA; CDR3 protein: CASSQDRVQGRREWNPDTQYF; CDR3 DNA: TGTGCCAGCAGCCAAGACCGAGTCCAGGGTAGGCGGGAGTGGAACCCAGATACGCAGTATTTT
D gene: NA; V gene: TRBV7-9; J gene: TRBJ1-1; clone size: NA; CDR3 protein: CASSLRSMGTTEAFF; CDR3 DNA: TGTGCCAGCAGCTTACGATCTATGGGGACCACTGAAGCTTTCTTT
D gene: TRBD1; V gene: TRBV9; J gene: TRBJ1-2; clone size: NA; CDR3 protein: CASSESFRDRDGYTF; CDR3 DNA: TGTGCCAGCAGCGAATCCTTCCGGGACAGGGATGGCTACACCTTC
D gene: TRBD1; V gene: TRBV11-2; J gene: TRBJ1-1; clone size: NA; CDR3 protein: CASSLAPGTAVNTEAFF; CDR3 DNA: TGTGCCAGCAGCTTAGCTCCCGGGACAGCAGTGAACACTGAAGCTTTCTTT
D gene: NA; V gene: TRBV4-3; J gene: TRBJ2-7; clone size: once; CDR3 protein: CASSQEVGNYEQYF; CDR3 DNA: TGCGCCAGCAGCCAAGAGGTCGGGAACTACGAGCAGTACTTC
D gene: NA; V gene: TRBV5-8; J gene: TRBJ2-2; clone size: once; CDR3 protein: CASSLPTGEETGELFF; CDR3 DNA: TGTGCCAGCAGCTTGCCGACGGGGGAAGAGACCGGGGAGCTGTTTTTT
D gene: NA; V gene: TRBV7-2; J gene: TRBJ2-1; clone size: NA; CDR3 protein: CASSLADYNEQFF; CDR3 DNA: TGTGCCAGCAGCTTGGCTGACTACAATGAGCAGTTCTTC
D gene: TRBD1; V gene: TRBV9; J gene: TRBJ2-3; clone size: NA; CDR3 protein: CASNGLGQGTDTQYF; CDR3 DNA: TGTGCCAGCAACGGACTGGGACAGGGCACAGATACGCAGTATTTT
D gene: TRBD2; V gene: TRBV7-8; J gene: TRBJ2-5; clone size: NA; CDR3 protein: CASSLVWPSGSDARGETQYF; CDR3 DNA: TGTGCCAGCAGCTTAGTTTGGCCTAGCGGGAGTGACGCGAGAGGGGAGACCCAGTACTTC